These T cell receptor beta chains were read from a single sample in a study of CD8+CD57+ T cells in acquired aplastic anemia. TCRdb re-called the reads with MiXCR, one entry per CDR3 protein. The sample contains some 82,000 distinct CDR3 sequences, 40% to 55% of which appear only once. Sample: sorted CD4+, CD8+, or CD8+CD57+ T cells (not recorded which) from PBMCs. All receptors come from a human donor in good health, serving as a control. CDR3s include the opening cysteine and the closing phenylalanine or tryptophan. D genes are given only for firm matches. Expanded clones get a size class; other rows say once, few or many, or leave the size out.

j_call v_call clone_size d_call cdr3_aa cdr3_nt
TRBJ1-1 TRBV6-5 - TRBD1 CASSSGTGTVEAFF TGTGCCAGCAGTTCTGGGACAGGGACGGTTGAAGCTTTCTTT
TRBJ1-2 TRBV5-6 once - CASIRIGTDYGYTF TGTGCCAGCATCCGCATCGGGACGGACTATGGCTACACCTTC
TRBJ2-4 TRBV2 many - CASCLSFFRNIQYF TGTGCCAGCTGCCTCTCGTTTTTTCGAAACATTCAGTACTTC
TRBJ2-5 TRBV20-1 - TRBD2 CSARAGLAGAHQETQYF TGCAGTGCTAGAGCTGGACTAGCGGGGGCCCACCAAGAGACCCAGTACTTC
TRBJ1-1 TRBV10-3 - TRBD1 CAITQGHTEAFF TGTGCCATCACACAGGGGCACACTGAAGCTTTCTTT
TRBJ1-6 TRBV24-1 few TRBD1 CATSDLAGGNSPLHF TGTGCCACCAGTGACCTAGCAGGGGGCAATTCACCCCTCCACTTT
TRBJ1-3 TRBV4-2 - TRBD1 CASSQDHQGAPGNTIYF TGTGCCAGCAGCCAAGATCATCAGGGGGCGCCCGGAAACACCATATATTTT
TRBJ1-2 TRBV29-1 - TRBD1 CSAHRTGGRGGYTF TGCAGTGCTCACCGGACAGGGGGGAGGGGGGGCTACACCTTC
TRBJ1-1 TRBV20-1 - TRBD1 CSARDPTGATEAFF TGCAGTGCTAGAGACCCCACAGGGGCCACTGAAGCTTTCTTT
TRBJ1-2 TRBV12-3/TRBV12-4 - - CASRTLQGYGYTF TGTGCCAGCAGAACCTTACAGGGCTATGGCTACACCTTC
TRBJ2-1 TRBV10-1 - - CASSESWGTYNEQFF TGCGCCAGCAGTGAGTCTTGGGGTACCTACAATGAGCAGTTCTTC
TRBJ1-2 TRBV27 many TRBD1 CASSLGTGGYGYTF TGTGCCAGCAGTTTGGGGACAGGGGGCTATGGCTACACCTTC
TRBJ2-5 TRBV15 - - CATSRYRAGEETQYF TGTGCCACCAGCAGGTACCGGGCAGGTGAAGAGACCCAGTACTTC
TRBJ2-7 TRBV12-3/TRBV12-4 many - CASSLGGSEQYF TGTGCCAGCAGTTTAGGGGGGAGCGAGCAGTACTTC
TRBJ2-3 TRBV2 - - CATRADSITDTQYF TGTGCCACACGGGCGGACTCCATCACAGATACGCAGTATTTT
TRBJ1-6 TRBV11-1 - TRBD1 CASSSNPGQGGSPLHF TGTGCCAGCAGCTCGAATCCGGGACAGGGAGGATCACCCCTCCACTTT
TRBJ1-2 TRBV6-1 - - CASSLPEQTYGYTF TGTGCCAGCAGCCTACCGGAACAGACCTATGGCTACACCTTC